A selection of T cell receptor beta chains follows, all from one sample in a study of T cell responses to AZD1222 COVID-19 vaccine. Profiled with immunoSEQ multiplex PCR; TCRdb holds only in-frame clones, not every one. The data contain some 100,000 clones, about 86% of them seen just once; the ten biggest clones take up around 17%. The sample here was peripheral blood, taken 28 days after the second AZD1222 dose. These receptors were obtained from an adult who received the AZD1222 COVID-19 vaccine. CDR3s include the opening cysteine and the closing phenylalanine or tryptophan. The D gene is left open where the match is weak. Expanded clones get a size class; other rows say once, few or many, or leave the size out.

CASSSRQGASAFF	TGTGCCAGCAGCTCCCGACAGGGGGCATCCGCTTTCTTT	TRBD1	TRBV7-2	13	TRBJ1-1	-
CASSFYTGGPEAFF	TGCGCCAGCAGCTTCTACACAGGGGGACCTGAAGCTTTCTTT	TRBD1	TRBV5-1	14	TRBJ1-1	-
CASRGDSANTGELFF	TGTGCCAGCAGAGGGGACAGTGCGAACACCGGGGAGCTGTTTTTT	TRBD1	TRBV2	15	TRBJ2-2	-
CASSMRSTNYGYTF	TGTGCCAGTAGTATGCGGAGTACAAACTATGGCTACACCTTC	-	TRBV19	14	TRBJ1-2	-
CASSPSNRITEQYF	TGTGCCAGCTCACCATCTAACCGGATTACCGAGCAGTACTTC	-	TRBV18	14	TRBJ2-7	-
CASSETENTEAFF	TGTGCCAGCAGTGAGACAGAAAACACTGAAGCTTTCTTT	-	TRBV6-4	13	TRBJ1-1	few
CASRSTREQPQHF	TGTGCCAGCAGATCTACTCGGGAACAGCCCCAGCATTTT	-	TRBV6-5	13	TRBJ1-5	-
CASSQVPGVISYEQYF	TGCGCCAGCAGCCAGGTGCCCGGGGTTATCTCCTACGAGCAGTACTTC	-	TRBV4-1	16	TRBJ2-7	-
CASSYGKVNTEAFF	TGCGCCAGCAGTTATGGGAAGGTGAACACTGAAGCTTTCTTT	-	TRBV5-1	14	TRBJ1-1	-
CASSEALGQAANSPLHF	TGTGCCAGCAGTGAAGCCTTGGGACAGGCAGCTAATTCACCCCTCCACTTT	TRBD1	TRBV6-1	17	TRBJ1-6	-
CASSGSEVRGGTEAFF	TGTGCCAGCAGTGGGAGCGAGGTCAGGGGAGGCACTGAAGCTTTCTTT	-	TRBV6-1	16	TRBJ1-1	-
CASSLGRALEQFF	TGTGCCAGCAGCTTAGGGAGGGCCCTCGAGCAGTTCTTC	TRBD2	TRBV7-3	13	TRBJ2-1	few
CASSLEDPGELFF	TGTGCCAGCAGCTTGGAAGACCCCGGGGAGCTGTTTTTT	-	TRBV7-9	13	TRBJ2-2	-
CASSLSGNQPQHF	TGTGCCAGCAGTTTATCGGGCAATCAGCCCCAGCATTTT	-	TRBV12-3/TRBV12-4	13	TRBJ1-5	-
CASSWGQGYQETQYF	TGCGCCAGCAGCTGGGGACAGGGGTACCAAGAGACCCAGTACTTC	TRBD1	TRBV5-1	15	TRBJ2-5	-
CASSLKLGGQGLGGYTF	TGTGCCAGCAGTTTGAAACTTGGGGGACAGGGGTTAGGTGGCTACACCTTC	TRBD1	TRBV27	17	TRBJ1-2	-
CATSDRWEQFF	TGTGCCACCAGTGATAGGTGGGAGCAGTTCTTC	-	TRBV24-1	11	TRBJ2-1	-
CASRETLGAKNIQYF	TGTGCCAGCAGGGAAACACTGGGAGCCAAAAACATTCAGTACTTC	-	TRBV28	15	TRBJ2-4	-
CASSRSEGQGELFF	TGTGCCAGCAGCCGATCAGAAGGACAGGGAGAACTGTTTTTT	TRBD1	TRBV3-1/TRBV3-2	14	TRBJ1-4	-
CASSFYRETQYF	TGTGCCAGCAGCTTTTATAGGGAGACCCAGTACTTC	-	TRBV7-2	12	TRBJ2-5	-
CASSAQAYEQYF	TGTGCCAGCTCAGCCCAGGCCTACGAGCAGTACTTC	-	TRBV18	12	TRBJ2-7	-
CAWSVTGNRPQHF	TGTGCCTGGAGTGTAACCGGGAACCGGCCCCAGCATTTT	-	TRBV30	13	TRBJ1-5	-
CASSYSSLGIYEQYF	TGTGCCAGCAGTTACTCGAGCTTAGGGATCTACGAGCAGTACTTC	-	TRBV6-5	15	TRBJ2-7	-
CAISYGTGELFF	TGTGCCATCAGTTACGGGACCGGGGAGCTGTTTTTT	-	TRBV10-3	12	TRBJ2-2	few
CASSSGKETQYF	TGTGCCAGCAGCTCGGGGAAAGAGACCCAGTACTTC	-	TRBV5-4	12	TRBJ2-5	-
CASSQRTGFNEKLFF	TGTGCCAGCAGCCAACGGACAGGGTTTAATGAAAAACTGTTTTTT	TRBD1	TRBV3-1/TRBV3-2	15	TRBJ1-4	-
CASSLVGNTEAFF	TGTGCCAGCAGCTTAGTTGGTAACACTGAAGCTTTCTTT	-	TRBV11-3	13	TRBJ1-1	-
CSVGGQTLSYEQYF	TGCAGCGTTGGGGGACAGACCCTATCCTACGAGCAGTACTTC	TRBD1	TRBV29-1	14	TRBJ2-7	-
CASSRLAGGAGELFF	TGTGCCAGTAGTCGGCTAGCGGGGGGAGCCGGGGAGCTGTTTTTT	TRBD2	TRBV19	15	TRBJ2-2	-
CASRTGQPNTGELFF	TGCGCCAGCAGGACGGGACAGCCGAACACCGGGGAGCTGTTTTTT	TRBD1	TRBV5-1	15	TRBJ2-2	once
CASRRLTDRDYGYTF	TGTGCCAGCAGACGTCTAACTGATAGAGACTATGGCTACACCTTC	-	TRBV11-2	15	TRBJ1-2	-